This T cell receptor beta chain was retrieved from a study of T-cell memory formation after mild COVID-19. Study information: TCR clusters were mostly confined to one donor each. Study-wide results and limits: Most CD4+ clones that shrank were in CM and EM, while CD8+ ones turned up in EMRA. Detection of some responders pre-infection suggested pre-existing cross-reactive memory T cells participated.

A 5'RACE reaction primed in the constant segment made cDNA libraries of TCR alpha and TCR beta, and these carried sample barcodes and UMIs. TCRdb re-called the 5' RACE reads through MiXCR, storing one row per CDR3 protein. The data show about 280,000 distinct CDR3 sequences, over 7% seen once. This clonotype was observed a handful of times. The antigen is unknown. Germline V lookup: CDR1 MNHEY, CDR2 SVGAGI. Between the trimmed V and J ends, which lost 4 bases and 3 bases, there was a span of 14 bases. The CDR3 is 15 residues long. The sequenced sample consisted of PBMCs or a T cell subset sorted from them (not recorded which). This TCR was recovered from a man younger than 35 who had mild COVID-19 (a few samples of this study predate the infection). Cell type and time point are not known. The V call is TRBV6-5, the J call TRBJ2-3; TRBD2 is a possible D gene (5 bases). As DNA, the CDR3 is TGTGCCAGCAGTTTTAAGGGCCGAGGGACAGATACGCAGTATTTT. This codes for CASSFKGRGTDTQYF.